These T cell receptor beta chains were read from a single sample in a study of prognosis after radiotherapy for stage I lung cancer. TCRdb re-called the multiplex PCR reads with MiXCR, one entry per CDR3 protein. The table includes around 13,000 distinct CDR3 sequences, roughly 40% detected once. The sample in question was PBMCs, obtained before or after stereotactic body radiation therapy (not recorded which). The source of these receptors is a donor at least 50 years old with non-small cell lung cancer. CDR3s include the opening cysteine and the closing phenylalanine or tryptophan. A D gene is named only where the DNA matches it firmly. The size of a clone is reported for some rows only, either as once, few or many, or as a class for expanded clones.

size,D,J,V,length,DNA,CDR3
NA,NA,TRBJ2-3,TRBV28,20,TGTGCCAACAGTTTCCCGGCGGGGTGGCCTTTGGGAACTAGCACAGATACGCAGTATTTT,CANSFPAGWPLGTSTDTQYF
NA,TRBD1,TRBJ1-4,TRBV7-9,15,TGTGCCAGCAGCTGGACAGGGGGCTCTACTGAAAAACTGTTTTTT,CASSWTGGSTEKLFF
many,NA,TRBJ2-3,TRBV5-1,14,TGCGCCAGCAGCTTTGATTTTGGCACAGATACGCAGTATTTT,CASSFDFGTDTQYF
many,NA,TRBJ1-1,TRBV5-1,14,TGCGCCAGCAGCTCCCAGGGGATGGACACTGAAGCTTTCTTT,CASSSQGMDTEAFF
NA,NA,TRBJ1-5,TRBV20-1,12,TGCAGTGCTACGGGGAACAATCAGCCCCAGCATTTT,CSATGNNQPQHF
NA,NA,TRBJ2-2,TRBV15,16,TGTGCCACCAGCAGAGTTAGGGCAGGGAACACCGGGGAGCTGTTTTTT,CATSRVRAGNTGELFF
NA,TRBD2,TRBJ2-5,TRBV30,14,TGTGCCTGGAGCGTAGGAGCGGGAAGCGGGTCCCAGTACTTC,CAWSVGAGSGSQYF
NA,TRBD1,TRBJ1-2,TRBV5-1,17,TGCGCCAGCAGCTTGGCCTCGGGACAGGGTGCCCTCGACGGCTACACCTTC,CASSLASGQGALDGYTF
many,NA,TRBJ1-6,TRBV5-5,13,TGTGCCAGCAGCTTGTTGCCTCCGGCACCCCTCCACTTT,CASSLLPPAPLHF
medium-sized,NA,TRBJ2-1,TRBV24-1,12,TGTGCCACCAGTAAGCAGGGTTGGGAGCAGTTCTTC,CATSKQGWEQFF
few,NA,TRBJ2-7,TRBV27,14,TGTGCCAGCAGTTCTTTAGGGTCTCGTAACGAGCAGTACTTC,CASSSLGSRNEQYF
NA,TRBD2,TRBJ2-2,TRBV6-1,14,TGTGCCAGCAGGCGAGCGGGGCGCGGAGGGGAGCTGTTTTTT,CASRRAGRGGELFF
many,TRBD2,TRBJ2-3,TRBV2,14,TGTGCCAGCAGTGAGAGCGGGGGCACAGATACGCAGTATTTT,CASSESGGTDTQYF
many,NA,TRBJ2-1,TRBV7-9,15,TGTGCCAGCAGCCCTAGGGGGGGAGTGAACAATGAGCAGTTCTTC,CASSPRGGVNNEQFF
many,NA,TRBJ2-7,TRBV6-9,14,TGTGCCAGCAGTTACGGGGTGGCGTCCTACGAGCAGTACTTC,CASSYGVASYEQYF
NA,NA,TRBJ2-7,TRBV11-3,13,TGTGCCAGCAGCTTAGATCCGGACAGCGAGCAGTACTTC,CASSLDPDSEQYF
NA,NA,TRBJ2-7,TRBV19,14,TGTGCCAGTAGTAGGTCAGGGATCGGCTACGAGCAGTACTTC,CASSRSGIGYEQYF
NA,TRBD2,TRBJ2-1,TRBV6-8,15,TGTGCCACTACCGGGACTAGCGGGTATTACAATGAGCAGTTCTTC,CATTGTSGYYNEQFF
medium-sized,NA,TRBJ2-7,TRBV27,13,TGTGCCAGCAGTCTTGGACAGCACTACGAGCAGTACTTC,CASSLGQHYEQYF
NA,TRBD2,TRBJ2-7,TRBV7-2,16,TGTGCCAACAGCGGGCGACTAGCGGGAGGTTTGGGGGAGCATTACTTC,CANSGRLAGGLGEHYF
many,NA,TRBJ2-1,TRBV11-2,16,TGTGCCAGCAGCTTACGGTTCTCGTTCGCCTACAATGAGCAGTTCTTC,CASSLRFSFAYNEQFF
few,NA,TRBJ1-2,TRBV7-2,14,TGTGCCAGCAGCTTACAGGTCCCAAGGGATGGCTACACCTTC,CASSLQVPRDGYTF
many,NA,TRBJ1-5,TRBV12-5,15,TGTGCTAGTGGCGGAGGGGAGTCGAGCAATCAGCCCCAGCATTTT,CASGGGESSNQPQHF
NA,NA,TRBJ2-3,TRBV7-2,15,TGTGCCAGCAGCTTAGGTTGGCGGACCACAGATACGCAGTATTTT,CASSLGWRTTDTQYF
many,NA,TRBJ2-3,TRBV11-3,13,TGTGCCAGCAGCTTAGCCCCGTTGGATACGCAGTATTTT,CASSLAPLDTQYF
many,TRBD2,TRBJ2-1,TRBV5-6,14,TGTGCCAGCAGCTTAGGTAGCGGGAGGGGTGAGCAGTTCTTC,CASSLGSGRGEQFF
many,NA,TRBJ1-2,TRBV5-4,15,TGTGCCAGCAGCAGCCCTACAGCCGATAACTATGGCTACACCTTC,CASSSPTADNYGYTF
many,NA,TRBJ1-1,TRBV5-1,14,TGCGCCAGCAGCTTGGCACCGCCGAGCACTGAAGCTTTCTTT,CASSLAPPSTEAFF
few,TRBD2,TRBJ2-7,TRBV11-3,14,TGTGCCAGCAGCCCACGCGGGGGGACCTACGAGCAGTACTTC,CASSPRGGTYEQYF
many,NA,TRBJ2-7,TRBV3-1,14,TGTGCCAGCAGCCAACTGGGAAGCTCCTACGAGCAGTACTTC,CASSQLGSSYEQYF
once,TRBD2,TRBJ2-1,TRBV28,18,TGTGCCAGCAGTAGGACTAGCGGTGACTTGAACTCCTACAATGAGAAGTTCTTC,CASSRTSGDLNSYNEKFF
many,NA,TRBJ2-5,TRBV9,13,TGTGCCAGCAGCGTAGGACCACAAGAGACCCAGTACTTC,CASSVGPQETQYF
many,NA,TRBJ2-7,TRBV5-4,13,TGTGCCAGCAGTCCAGGCCCCCTGAGGGAGCAGTACTTC,CASSPGPLREQYF
NA,TRBD1,TRBJ2-2,TRBV6-2/TRBV6-3,17,TGTGCCATCAGCACGTTTGGACAGGGGTCGTATACCGGGGAGCTGTTTTTT,CAISTFGQGSYTGELFF
NA,TRBD2,TRBJ2-7,TRBV6-1,15,TGTGCCGGCAGCTTGACTAGCAGGACGAACCTGAAGCAGTACTTC,CAGSLTSRTNLKQYF
many,TRBD1,TRBJ2-7,TRBV4-1,15,TGCGCCAGCAGCCAAGACGCCAGGGGGTCCTACGAGCAGTACTTC,CASSQDARGSYEQYF
NA,NA,TRBJ1-6,TRBV2,13,TGTGTCAGCAGTTCACCGTGCCAACTACCCCTCCACTTT,CVSSSPCQLPLHF
NA,NA,TRBJ2-2,TRBV7-2,15,TGTGCCAGCAGCCTTTTTATCGCGAACACCGGGGAGCTGTTTTTT,CASSLFIANTGELFF
NA,NA,TRBJ2-3,TRBV6-5,12,TGTGCCAGCAATTACGATTCAGATACGCAGTATTTT,CASNYDSDTQYF
medium-sized,NA,TRBJ1-5,TRBV6-1,12,TGTGCCAGCAGTGCAGGGGTCCAGCCCCAGCATTTT,CASSAGVQPQHF
many,NA,TRBJ2-1,TRBV7-2,16,TGTGCCAGCAGCTTATTGGGTCTAGTTACCTACAATGAGCAGTTCTTC,CASSLLGLVTYNEQFF